This TCR beta chain was observed in a study of regulatory T cells in long-lasting Graves disease. This clonotype occurred many times. Sequencing libraries for TCR beta were prepared with iRepertoire HTBI primers and Arm-PCR of CDR3 regions. TCRdb passed the multiplex PCR reads through MiXCR, listing each CDR3 protein once. This repertoire shows around 400,000 distinct CDR3 sequences, around 15% found once; its top ten account for over 20%. This sample's time point: newly diagnosed GD, antithyroid drugs for less than 3 months. RNA isolated from PBMCs was used to make the TCR library. Losses at the gene ends were 2 bases for V and 2 bases for J; bases not matched to a gene: 13. Per the germline V gene, CDR1 is MGHRA and CDR2 is YSYEKL. The length of the CDR3 is 19 residues.

This TCR derives from a female donor with Graves disease. V and J are TRBV4-1 and TRBJ2-2; TRBD2 agrees at 8 bases. Sequences were derived from peripheral blood mononuclear cells (PBMCs), sampled at new diagnosis, from a patient treated with antithyroid drugs. The CDR3 sequence: CASSQLLSGLVGNTGELFF. CDR3 sequence (DNA): TGCGCCAGCAGCCAACTTCTTTCGGGACTAGTGGGCAACACCGGGGAGCTGTTTTTT.